This T cell receptor (beta chain) was sequenced during a study of OX40 agonist ivuxolimab in advanced cancers. The overall study: Prior therapy, whether anti-PD-1, anti-PD-L1 or anti-CTLA-4, was allowed, and about 39% had some.

The method was immunoSEQ multiplex PCR; TCRdb's version includes in-frame clones alone and lacks a portion of them. The sample contains roughly 90,000 clones, approximately 90% of which appear only once. Germline V gene sequence: CDR1 LNHNV, CDR2 YYDKDF (reference sequence). The CDR3 totals 16 residues. After removal of 3 bases from V and 1 base from J, the junction contained 6 bases not matched to a gene. Sequences were derived from CD4+ or CD8+ T cells sorted from blood, sampled in a trial of the OX40 agonist ivuxolimab. The receptor's source is an adult with an advanced solid tumor such as melanoma, head and neck, liver or kidney cancer. The chain has TRBV15 and TRBJ2-5; 9 positions agree with TRBD1. CDR3 amino acids: CATSSHRGPPQETQYF. The CDR3 region has the DNA TGTGCCACCAGCAGCCACAGGGGGCCCCCCCAAGAGACCCAGTACTTC.